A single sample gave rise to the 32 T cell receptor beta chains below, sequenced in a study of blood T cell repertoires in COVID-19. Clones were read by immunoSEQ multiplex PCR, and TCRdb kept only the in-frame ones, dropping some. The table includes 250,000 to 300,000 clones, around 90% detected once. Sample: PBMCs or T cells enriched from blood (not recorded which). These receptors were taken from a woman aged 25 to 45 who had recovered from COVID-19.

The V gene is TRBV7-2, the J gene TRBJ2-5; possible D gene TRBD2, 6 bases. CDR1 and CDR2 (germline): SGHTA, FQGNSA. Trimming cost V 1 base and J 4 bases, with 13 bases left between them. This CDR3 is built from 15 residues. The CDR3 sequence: CASSLELLARETQYF. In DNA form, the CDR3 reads TGTGCCAGCAGCTTAGAGCTGCTAGCGCGAGAGACCCAGTACTTC.

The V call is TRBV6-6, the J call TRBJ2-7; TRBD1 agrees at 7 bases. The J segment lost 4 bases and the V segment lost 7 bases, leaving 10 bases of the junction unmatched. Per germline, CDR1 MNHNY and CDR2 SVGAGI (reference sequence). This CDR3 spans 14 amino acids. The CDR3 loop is CASKESGTDYEQYF. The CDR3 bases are TGTGCCAGCAAAGAATCCGGGACAGATTACGAGCAGTACTTC.

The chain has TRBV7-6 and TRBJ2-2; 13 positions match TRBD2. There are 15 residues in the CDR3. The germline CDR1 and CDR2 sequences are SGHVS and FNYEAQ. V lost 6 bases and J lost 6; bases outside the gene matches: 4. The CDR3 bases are TGTGCCAGCAGATACACTAGCGGGAGGGCCGGGGAGCTGTTTTTT. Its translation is CASRYTSGRAGELFF. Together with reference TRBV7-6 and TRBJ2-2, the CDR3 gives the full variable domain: GAGVSQSPRYKVTKRGQDVALRCDPISGHVSLYWYRQALGQGPEFLTYFNYEAQQDKSGLPNDRFSAERPEGSISTLTIQRTEQRDSAMYRCASRYTSGRAGELFFGEGSRLTVL.

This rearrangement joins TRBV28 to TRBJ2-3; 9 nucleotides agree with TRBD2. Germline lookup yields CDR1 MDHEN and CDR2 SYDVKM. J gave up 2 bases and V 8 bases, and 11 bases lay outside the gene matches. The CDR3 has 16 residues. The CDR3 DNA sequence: TGTGCCAGCCCCCCCCCAGCGGGAGGTGACACAGATACGCAGTATTTT. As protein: CASPPPAGGDTDTQYF.

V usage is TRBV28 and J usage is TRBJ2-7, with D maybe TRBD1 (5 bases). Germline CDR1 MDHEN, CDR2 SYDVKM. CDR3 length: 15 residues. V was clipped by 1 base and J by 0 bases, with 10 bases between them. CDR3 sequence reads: CASSLSGDSSYEQYF. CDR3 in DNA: TGTGCCAGCAGTTTATCAGGAGACAGCTCCTACGAGCAGTACTTC.

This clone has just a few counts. The CDR3 DNA follows: TGTGCCAGCAGTGTAAACAGGAACACTGAAGCTTTCTTT. Encoded protein: CASSVNRNTEAFF. The chain joins TRBV28 to TRBJ1-1, with D hard to call. V was trimmed by 5 bases and J by 1 base, leaving 8 bases between them. This CDR3 contains 13 residues. Germline loops: CDR1 MDHEN, CDR2 SYDVKM.

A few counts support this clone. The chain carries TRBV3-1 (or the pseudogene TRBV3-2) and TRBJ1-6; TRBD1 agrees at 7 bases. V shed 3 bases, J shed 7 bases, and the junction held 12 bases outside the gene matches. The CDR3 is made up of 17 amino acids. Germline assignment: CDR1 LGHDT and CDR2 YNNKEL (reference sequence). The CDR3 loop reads CASSHAGRAGGNSPLHF. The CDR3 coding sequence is TGTGCCAGCAGCCACGCGGGAAGGGCAGGGGGAAATTCACCCCTCCACTTT.

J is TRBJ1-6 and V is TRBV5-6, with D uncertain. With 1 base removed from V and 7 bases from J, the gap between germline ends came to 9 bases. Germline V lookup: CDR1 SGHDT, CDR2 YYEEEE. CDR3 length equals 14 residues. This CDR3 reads CASSLPSGNSPLHF. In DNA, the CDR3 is TGTGCCAGCAGCTTGCCTTCAGGAAATTCACCCCTCCACTTT. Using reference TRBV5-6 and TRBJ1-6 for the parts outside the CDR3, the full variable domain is DAGVTQSPTHLIKTRGQQVTLRCSPKSGHDTVSWYQQALGQGPQFIFQYYEEEERQRGNFPDRFSGHQFPNYSSELNVNALLLGDSALYLCASSLPSGNSPLHFGNGTRLTVT.

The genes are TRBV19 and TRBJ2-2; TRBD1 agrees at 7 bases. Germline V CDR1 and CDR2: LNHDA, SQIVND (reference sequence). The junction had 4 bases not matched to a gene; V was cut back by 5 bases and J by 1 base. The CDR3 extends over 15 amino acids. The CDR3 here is CASSPRGRNTGELFF. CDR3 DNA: TGTGCCAGTAGTCCCAGGGGGAGGAACACCGGGGAGCTGTTTTTT.

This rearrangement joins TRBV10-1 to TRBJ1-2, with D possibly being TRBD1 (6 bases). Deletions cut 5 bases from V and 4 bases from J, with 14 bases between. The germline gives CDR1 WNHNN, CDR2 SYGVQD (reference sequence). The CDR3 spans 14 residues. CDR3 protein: CASSSSRDIYGYTF. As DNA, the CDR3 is TGCGCCAGCAGTTCCTCCAGGGACATCTATGGCTACACCTTC.

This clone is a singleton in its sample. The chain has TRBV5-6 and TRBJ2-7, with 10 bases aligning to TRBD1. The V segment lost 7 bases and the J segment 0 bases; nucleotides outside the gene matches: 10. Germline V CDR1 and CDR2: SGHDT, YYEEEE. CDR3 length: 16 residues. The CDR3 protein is CASWGQGSYSSYEQYF. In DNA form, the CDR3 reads TGTGCCAGCTGGGGACAGGGGTCCTACTCCTCCTACGAGCAGTACTTC.

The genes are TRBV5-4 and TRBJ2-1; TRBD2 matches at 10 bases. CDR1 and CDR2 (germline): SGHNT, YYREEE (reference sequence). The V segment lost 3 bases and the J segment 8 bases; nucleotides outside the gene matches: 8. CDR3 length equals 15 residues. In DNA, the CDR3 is TGTGCCAGCAGCTCCCTAGCGGGAGTCCGCCATGAGCAGTTCTTC. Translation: CASSSLAGVRHEQFF. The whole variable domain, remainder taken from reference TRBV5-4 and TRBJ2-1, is ETGVTQSPTHLIKTRGQQVTLRCSSQSGHNTVSWYQQALGQGPQFIFQYYREEENGRGNFPPRFSGLQFPNYSSELNVNALELDDSALYLCASSSLAGVRHEQFFGPGTRLTVL.

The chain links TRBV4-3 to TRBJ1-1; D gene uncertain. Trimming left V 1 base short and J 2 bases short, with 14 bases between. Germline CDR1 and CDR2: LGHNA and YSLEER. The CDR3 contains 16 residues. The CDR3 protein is CASSQVEGSLNTEAFF. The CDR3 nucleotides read TGCGCCAGCAGCCAAGTTGAGGGCAGTTTAAACACTGAAGCTTTCTTT.

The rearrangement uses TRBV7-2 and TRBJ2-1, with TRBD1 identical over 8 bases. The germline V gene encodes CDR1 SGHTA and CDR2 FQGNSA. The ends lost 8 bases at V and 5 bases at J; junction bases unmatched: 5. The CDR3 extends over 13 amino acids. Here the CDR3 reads CASGQGPNNEQFF. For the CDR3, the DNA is TGTGCCAGCGGACAGGGCCCAAACAATGAGCAGTTCTTC.

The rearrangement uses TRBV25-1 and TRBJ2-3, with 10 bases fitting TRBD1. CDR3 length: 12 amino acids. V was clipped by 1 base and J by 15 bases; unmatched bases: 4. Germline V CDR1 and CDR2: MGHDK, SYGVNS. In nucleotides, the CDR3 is TGTGCCAGCAGTGAATCTGGGACAGGGGAATATTTT. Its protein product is CASSESGTGEYF.

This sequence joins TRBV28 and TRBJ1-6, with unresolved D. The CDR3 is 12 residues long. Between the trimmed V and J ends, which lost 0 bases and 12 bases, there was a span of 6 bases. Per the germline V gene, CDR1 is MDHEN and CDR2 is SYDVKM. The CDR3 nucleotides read TGTGCCAGCAGTTTATGGTCAGGACCCCTCCACTTT. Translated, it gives CASSLWSGPLHF. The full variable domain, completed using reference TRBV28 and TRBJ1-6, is DVKVTQSSRYLVKRTGEKVFLECVQDMDHENMFWYRQDPGLGLRLIYFSYDVKMKEKGDIPEGYSVSREKKERFSLILESASTNQTSMYLCASSLWSGPLHFGNGTRLTVT.

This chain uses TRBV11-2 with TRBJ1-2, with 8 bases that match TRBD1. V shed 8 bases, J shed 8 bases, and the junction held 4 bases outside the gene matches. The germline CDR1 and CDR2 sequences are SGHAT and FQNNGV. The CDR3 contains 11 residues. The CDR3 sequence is CASGQGGGYTF. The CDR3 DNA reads TGTGCCAGCGGACAGGGTGGCGGCTACACCTTC.

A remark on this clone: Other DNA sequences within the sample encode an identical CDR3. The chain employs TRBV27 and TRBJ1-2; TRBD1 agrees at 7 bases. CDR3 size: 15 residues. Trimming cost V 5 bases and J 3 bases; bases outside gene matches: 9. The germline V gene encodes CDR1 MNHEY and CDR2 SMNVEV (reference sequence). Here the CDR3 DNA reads TGTGCCAGCAGTCCCGTAGACAGGGTTTACTATGGCTACACCTTC. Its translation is CASSPVDRVYYGYTF.

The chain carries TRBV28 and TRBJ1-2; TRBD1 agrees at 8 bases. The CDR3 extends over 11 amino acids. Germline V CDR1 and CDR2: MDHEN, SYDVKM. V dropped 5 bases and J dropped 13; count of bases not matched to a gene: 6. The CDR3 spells CASSARTGITF. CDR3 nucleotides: TGTGCCAGCAGTGCCAGGACAGGGATCACCTTC.

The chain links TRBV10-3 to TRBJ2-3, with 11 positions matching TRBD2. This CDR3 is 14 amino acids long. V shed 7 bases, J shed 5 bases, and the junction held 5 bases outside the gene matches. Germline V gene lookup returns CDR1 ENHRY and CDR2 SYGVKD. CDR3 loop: CAIKGLAGGDTQYF. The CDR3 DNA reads TGTGCCATCAAGGGGCTAGCGGGAGGAGATACGCAGTATTTT.

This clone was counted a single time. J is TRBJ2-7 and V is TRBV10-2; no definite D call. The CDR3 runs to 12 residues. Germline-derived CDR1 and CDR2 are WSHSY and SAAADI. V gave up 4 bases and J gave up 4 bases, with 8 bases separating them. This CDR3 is CASSVALYEQYF. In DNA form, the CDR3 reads TGCGCCAGCAGTGTGGCTCTTTACGAGCAGTACTTC.

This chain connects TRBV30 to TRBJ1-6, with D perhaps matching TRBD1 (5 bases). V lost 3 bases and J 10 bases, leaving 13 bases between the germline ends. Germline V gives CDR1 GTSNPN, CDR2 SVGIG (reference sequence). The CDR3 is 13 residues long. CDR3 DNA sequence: TGTGCCTGGAGGGAATCGGGGGGATCACCCCTCCACTTT. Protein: CAWRESGGSPLHF.

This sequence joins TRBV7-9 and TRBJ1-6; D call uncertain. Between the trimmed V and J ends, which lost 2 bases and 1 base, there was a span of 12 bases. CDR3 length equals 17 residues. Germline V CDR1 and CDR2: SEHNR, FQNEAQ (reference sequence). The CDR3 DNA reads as TGTGCCAGCAGCTTATACCCCCCTCAGTCCTATAATTCACCCCTCCACTTT. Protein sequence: CASSLYPPQSYNSPLHF.

The CDR3 coding sequence is TGTGCCTGGAGCCGTTCCTTCAAGGGGTCCTCTGGAAACACCATATATTTT. Translation gives CAWSRSFKGSSGNTIYF. V and J are TRBV30 and TRBJ1-3; maybe TRBD1 (5 bases). V lost 3 bases to trimming and J lost 0 bases, with 18 bases between them. CDR3 size: 17 residues. Germline V gene sequence: CDR1 GTSNPN, CDR2 SVGIG (reference sequence). The variable domain in full, completed from reference TRBV30 and TRBJ1-3, reads SQTIHQWPATLVQPVGSPLSLECTVEGTSNPNLYWYRQAAGRGLQLLFYSVGIGQISSEVPQNLSASRPQDRQFILSSKKLLLSDSGFYLCAWSRSFKGSSGNTIYFGEGSWLTVV.

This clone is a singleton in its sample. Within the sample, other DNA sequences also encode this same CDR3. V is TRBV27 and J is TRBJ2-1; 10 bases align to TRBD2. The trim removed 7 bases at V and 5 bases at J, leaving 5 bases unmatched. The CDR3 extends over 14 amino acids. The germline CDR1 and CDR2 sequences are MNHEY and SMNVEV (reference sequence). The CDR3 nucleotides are TGTGCCAGCATAGGGCTAGCGGGGGACAATGAGCAGTTCTTC. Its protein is CASIGLAGDNEQFF.

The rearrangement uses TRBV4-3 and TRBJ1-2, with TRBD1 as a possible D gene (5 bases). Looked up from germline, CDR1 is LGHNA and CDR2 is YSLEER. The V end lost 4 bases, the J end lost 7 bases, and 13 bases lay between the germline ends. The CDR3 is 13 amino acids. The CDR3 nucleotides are TGCGCCAGCAGCCTTGCGGGGGAGGTTGGCTACACCTTC. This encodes CASSLAGEVGYTF.

The CDR3 reads CASHQTTGLAGTNEQFF. The CDR3 DNA follows: TGCGCCAGCCACCAAACAACCGGGCTAGCGGGAACAAATGAGCAGTTCTTC. The chain is built from TRBV4-1 and TRBJ2-1; 9 nucleotides agree with TRBD2. CDR3 length equals 17 residues. The V segment lost 8 bases and the J segment 7 bases; nucleotides outside the gene matches: 18. Per the germline V gene, CDR1 is MGHRA and CDR2 is YSYEKL.

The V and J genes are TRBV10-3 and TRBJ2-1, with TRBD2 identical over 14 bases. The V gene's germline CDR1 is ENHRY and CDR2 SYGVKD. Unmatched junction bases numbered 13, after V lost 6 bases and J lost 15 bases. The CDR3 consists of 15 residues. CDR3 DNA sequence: TGTGCCATCAGGGAATTTGGACTAGCGGGAGGACATGGGTTCTTC. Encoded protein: CAIREFGLAGGHGFF.

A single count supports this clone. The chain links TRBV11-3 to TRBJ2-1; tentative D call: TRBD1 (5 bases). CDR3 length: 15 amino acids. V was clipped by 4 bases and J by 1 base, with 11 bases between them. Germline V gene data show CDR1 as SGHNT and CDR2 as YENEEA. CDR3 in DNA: TGTGCCAGCAGCTCACAGGCAGGTTCCTACAATGAGCAGTTCTTC. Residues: CASSSQAGSYNEQFF.

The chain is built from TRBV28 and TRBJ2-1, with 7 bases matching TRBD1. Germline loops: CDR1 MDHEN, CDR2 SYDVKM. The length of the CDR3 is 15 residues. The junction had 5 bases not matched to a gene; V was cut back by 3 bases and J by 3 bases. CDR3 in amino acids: CASSFRGTDYNEQFF. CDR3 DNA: TGTGCCAGCAGTTTCAGGGGGACAGACTACAATGAGCAGTTCTTC. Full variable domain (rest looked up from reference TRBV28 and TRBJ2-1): DVKVTQSSRYLVKRTGEKVFLECVQDMDHENMFWYRQDPGLGLRLIYFSYDVKMKEKGDIPEGYSVSREKKERFSLILESASTNQTSMYLCASSFRGTDYNEQFFGPGTRLTVL.

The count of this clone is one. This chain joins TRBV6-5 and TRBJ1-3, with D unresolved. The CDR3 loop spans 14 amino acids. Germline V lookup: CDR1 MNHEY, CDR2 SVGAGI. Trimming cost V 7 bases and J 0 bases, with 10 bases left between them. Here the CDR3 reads CASKASYSGNTIYF. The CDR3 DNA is TGTGCCAGCAAAGCTTCTTACTCTGGAAACACCATATATTTT.

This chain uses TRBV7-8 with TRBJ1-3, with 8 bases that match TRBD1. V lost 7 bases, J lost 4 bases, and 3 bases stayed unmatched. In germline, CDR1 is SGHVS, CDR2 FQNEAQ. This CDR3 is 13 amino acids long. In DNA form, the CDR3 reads TGTGCCAGCATGACAGGGGTCGGAAACACCATATATTTT. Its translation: CASMTGVGNTIYF.